This T cell receptor beta chain came from a study of blood T cells in healthy people across ages. The CDR3 runs 14 residues. V was pared by 0 bases and J by 0 bases, with 6 bases between. Germline-derived CDR1 and CDR2 are LGHDT and YNNKEL (reference sequence). General study points: Diversity was estimated from one million T cells, and these estimates were considered underestimates. Naive and antigen-experienced cells could not be conclusively compared, given unsorted PBMCs.

A second 7 to 11 cycle PCR used barcoded and J-beta primers. A template-switch adaptor with 12 random nucleotides tagged each cDNA molecule. In TCRdb, the 5' RACE reads were re-called with MiXCR into one record per CDR3 protein. The sample yields approximately 600,000 distinct CDR3 sequences, 58% seen once. The sample holds a few counts of this clonotype. Antigen: not known. Source material: blood. The chain uses TRBV3-1 and TRBJ2-7, with D unclear. This clonotype was obtained from a man between 60 and 70 years old in good health. The CDR3, as DNA: TGTGCCAGCAGCCAAGATCCCCACTCCTACGAGCAGTACTTC. Protein: CASSQDPHSYEQYF.